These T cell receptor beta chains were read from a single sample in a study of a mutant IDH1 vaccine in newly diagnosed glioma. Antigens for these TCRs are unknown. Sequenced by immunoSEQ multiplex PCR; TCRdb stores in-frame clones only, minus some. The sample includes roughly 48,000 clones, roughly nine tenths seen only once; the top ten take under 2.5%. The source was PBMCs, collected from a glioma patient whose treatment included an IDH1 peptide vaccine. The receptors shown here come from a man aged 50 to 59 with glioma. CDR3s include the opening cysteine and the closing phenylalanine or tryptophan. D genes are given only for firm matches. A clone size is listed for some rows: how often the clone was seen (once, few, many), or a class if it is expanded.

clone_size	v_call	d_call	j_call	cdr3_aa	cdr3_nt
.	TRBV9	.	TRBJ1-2	CASSAHHSGTRGGYTF	TGTGCCAGCAGCGCCCATCATTCCGGGACCCGGGGAGGCTACACCTTC
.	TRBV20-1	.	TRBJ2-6	CSASQGLRLTF	TGCAGTGCATCACAGGGTTTGCGCCTGACTTTC
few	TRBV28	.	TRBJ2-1	CASRVFGTSYNEQFF	TGTGCCAGCAGGGTGTTTGGGACCTCCTACAATGAGCAGTTCTTC
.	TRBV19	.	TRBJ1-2	CATKGEGPGAYGYTF	TGTGCCACCAAAGGAGAGGGGCCGGGGGCCTATGGCTACACCTTC
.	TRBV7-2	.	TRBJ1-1	CASSSRAMAEAFF	TGTGCCAGCAGCTCTAGGGCGATGGCTGAAGCTTTCTTT
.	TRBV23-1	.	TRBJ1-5	CASSQSRGRNQPQHF	TGCGCCAGCAGTCAATCGAGGGGGAGGAATCAGCCCCAGCATTTT
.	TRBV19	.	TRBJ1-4	CASSTRTETNEKLFF	TGTGCCAGTAGTACTCGGACAGAAACTAATGAAAAACTGTTTTTT
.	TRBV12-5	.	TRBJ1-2	CASGPDRRGYTF	TGTGCTAGTGGTCCTGACCGCCGAGGCTACACCTTC
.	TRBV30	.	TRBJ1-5	CAWSAGGTQPQHF	TGTGCCTGGAGTGCGGGGGGCACTCAGCCCCAGCATTTT
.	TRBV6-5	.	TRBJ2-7	CASTSSRGLYEQYF	TGTGCCAGCACCTCTTCCAGGGGCCTCTACGAGCAGTACTTC
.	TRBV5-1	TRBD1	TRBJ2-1	CASSYDRGSYNEQFF	TGCGCCAGCAGCTACGACAGGGGCTCCTACAATGAGCAGTTCTTC
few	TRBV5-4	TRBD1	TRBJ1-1	CASSLGQGAGMNTEAFF	TGTGCCAGCAGCCTGGGACAGGGGGCCGGGATGAACACTGAAGCTTTCTTT